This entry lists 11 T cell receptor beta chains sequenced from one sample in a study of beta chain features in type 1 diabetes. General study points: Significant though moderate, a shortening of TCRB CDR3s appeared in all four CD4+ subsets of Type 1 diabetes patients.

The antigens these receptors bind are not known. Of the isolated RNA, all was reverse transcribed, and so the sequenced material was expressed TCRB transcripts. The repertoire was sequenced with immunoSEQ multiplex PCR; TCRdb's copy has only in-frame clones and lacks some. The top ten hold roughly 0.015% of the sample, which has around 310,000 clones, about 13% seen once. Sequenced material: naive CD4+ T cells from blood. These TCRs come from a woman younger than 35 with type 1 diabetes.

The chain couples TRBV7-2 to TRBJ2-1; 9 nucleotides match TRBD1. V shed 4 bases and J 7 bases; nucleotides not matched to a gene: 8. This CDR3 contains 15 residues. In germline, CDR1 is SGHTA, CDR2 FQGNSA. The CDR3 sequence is CASSSGQGGVNEQFF. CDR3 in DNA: TGTGCCAGCAGCTCGGGACAGGGAGGGGTGAATGAGCAGTTCTTC.

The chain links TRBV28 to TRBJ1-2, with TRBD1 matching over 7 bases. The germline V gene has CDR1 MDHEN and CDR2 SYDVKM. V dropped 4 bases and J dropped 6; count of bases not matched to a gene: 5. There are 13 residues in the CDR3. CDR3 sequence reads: CASSSPQGNGYTF. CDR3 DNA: TGTGCCAGCAGTTCCCCACAGGGGAATGGCTACACCTTC.

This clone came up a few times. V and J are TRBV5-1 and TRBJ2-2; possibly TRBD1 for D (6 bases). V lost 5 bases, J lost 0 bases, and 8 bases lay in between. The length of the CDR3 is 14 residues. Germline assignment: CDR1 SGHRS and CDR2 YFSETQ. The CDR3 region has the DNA TGCGCCAGCAGTACAGGGACGAACACCGGGGAGCTGTTTTTT. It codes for CASSTGTNTGELFF.

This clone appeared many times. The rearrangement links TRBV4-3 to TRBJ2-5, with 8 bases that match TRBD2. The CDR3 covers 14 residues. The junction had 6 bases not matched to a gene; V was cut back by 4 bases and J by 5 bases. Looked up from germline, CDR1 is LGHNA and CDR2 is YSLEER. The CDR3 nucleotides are TGCGCCAGCAGCCGTCGGGAGGGCCGGGAGACCCAGTACTTC. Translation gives CASSRREGRETQYF.

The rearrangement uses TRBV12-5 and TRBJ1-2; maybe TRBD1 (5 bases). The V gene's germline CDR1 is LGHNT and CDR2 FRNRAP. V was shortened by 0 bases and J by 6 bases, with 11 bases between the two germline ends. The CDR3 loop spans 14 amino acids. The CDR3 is CASGLVTGSDGYTF. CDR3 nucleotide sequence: TGTGCTAGTGGTTTGGTAACAGGATCTGATGGCTACACCTTC.

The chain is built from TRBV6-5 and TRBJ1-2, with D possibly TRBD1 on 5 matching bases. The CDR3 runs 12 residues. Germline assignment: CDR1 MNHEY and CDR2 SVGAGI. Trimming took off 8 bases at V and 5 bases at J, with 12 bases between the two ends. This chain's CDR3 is CASGKGPYGYTF. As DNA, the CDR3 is TGTGCCAGCGGGAAGGGGCCATATGGCTACACCTTC.

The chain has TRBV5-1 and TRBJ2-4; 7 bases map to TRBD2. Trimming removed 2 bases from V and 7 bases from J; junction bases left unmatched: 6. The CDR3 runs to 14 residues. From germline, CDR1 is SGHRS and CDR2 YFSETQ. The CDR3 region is CASSFNDGGNIQYF. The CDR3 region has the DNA TGCGCCAGCAGCTTCAACGACGGGGGGAACATTCAGTACTTC.

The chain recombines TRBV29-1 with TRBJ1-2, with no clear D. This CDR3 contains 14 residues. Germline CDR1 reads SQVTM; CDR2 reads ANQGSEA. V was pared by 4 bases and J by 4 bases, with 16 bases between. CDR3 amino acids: CSVVLRPDSYGYTF. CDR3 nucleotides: TGCAGCGTTGTTCTGCGCCCAGACTCCTATGGCTACACCTTC.

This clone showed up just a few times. CDR3 DNA: TGCAGCGTTCACAGGCCTGGTGGAAACACCATATATTTT. Amino acids: CSVHRPGGNTIYF. The J gene is TRBJ1-3, the V gene TRBV29-1; weak D call: TRBD1 (5 bases). The V end lost 5 bases, the J end lost 3 bases, and 11 bases lay between the germline ends. Germline-derived CDR1 and CDR2 are SQVTM and ANQGSEA. The CDR3 loop spans 13 amino acids. The entire variable domain, with the rest obtained from reference TRBV29-1 and TRBJ1-3, is as follows: SAVISQKPSRDICQRGTSLTIQCQVDSQVTMMFWYRQQPGQSLTLIATANQGSEATYESGFVIDKFPISRPNLTFSTLTVSNMSPEDSSIYLCSVHRPGGNTIYFGEGSWLTVV.

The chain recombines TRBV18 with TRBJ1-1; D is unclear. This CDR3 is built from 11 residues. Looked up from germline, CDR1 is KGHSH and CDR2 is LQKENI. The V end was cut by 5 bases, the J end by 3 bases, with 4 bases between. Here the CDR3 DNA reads TGTGCCAGCTCAACTTACACTGAAGCTTTCTTT. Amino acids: CASSTYTEAFF.

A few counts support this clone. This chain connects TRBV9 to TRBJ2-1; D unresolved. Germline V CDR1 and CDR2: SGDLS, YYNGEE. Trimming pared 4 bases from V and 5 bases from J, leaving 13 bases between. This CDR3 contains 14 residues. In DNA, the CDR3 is TGTGCCAGCAGCCCCATTCGACAACACAATGAGCAGTTCTTC. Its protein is CASSPIRQHNEQFF.